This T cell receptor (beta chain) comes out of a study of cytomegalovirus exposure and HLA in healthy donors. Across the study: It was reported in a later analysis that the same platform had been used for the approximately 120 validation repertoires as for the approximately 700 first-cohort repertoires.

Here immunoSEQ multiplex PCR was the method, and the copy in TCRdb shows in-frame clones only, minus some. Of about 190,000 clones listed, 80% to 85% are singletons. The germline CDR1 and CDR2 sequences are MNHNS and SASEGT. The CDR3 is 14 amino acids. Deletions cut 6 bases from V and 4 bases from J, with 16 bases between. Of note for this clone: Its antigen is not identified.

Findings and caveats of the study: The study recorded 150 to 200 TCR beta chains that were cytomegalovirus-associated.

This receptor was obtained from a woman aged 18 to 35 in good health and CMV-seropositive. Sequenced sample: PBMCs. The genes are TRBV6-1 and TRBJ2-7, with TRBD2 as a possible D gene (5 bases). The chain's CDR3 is CASSAGYRGYEQYF. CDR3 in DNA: TGTGCCAGCAGCGCCGGGTACCGAGGGTACGAGCAGTACTTC.